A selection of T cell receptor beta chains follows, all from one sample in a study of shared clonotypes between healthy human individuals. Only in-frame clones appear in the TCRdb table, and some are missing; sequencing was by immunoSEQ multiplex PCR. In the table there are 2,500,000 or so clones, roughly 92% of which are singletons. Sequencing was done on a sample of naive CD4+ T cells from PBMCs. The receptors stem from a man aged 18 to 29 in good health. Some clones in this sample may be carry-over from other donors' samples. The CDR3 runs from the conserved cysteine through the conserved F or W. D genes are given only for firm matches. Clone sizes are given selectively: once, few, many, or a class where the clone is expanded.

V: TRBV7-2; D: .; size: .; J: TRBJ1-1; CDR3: CASSETRPRGTEAFF; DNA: TGTGCCAGCAGCGAGACCCGCCCCAGGGGCACTGAAGCTTTCTTT
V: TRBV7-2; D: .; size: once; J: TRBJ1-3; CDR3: CASSLVMNTIYF; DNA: TGTGCCAGCAGCTTAGTAATGAACACCATATATTTT
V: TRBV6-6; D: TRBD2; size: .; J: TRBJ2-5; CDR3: CASSGTSGSPSAQYF; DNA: TGTGCCAGCAGCGGGACTAGCGGGAGTCCCTCAGCCCAGTACTTC
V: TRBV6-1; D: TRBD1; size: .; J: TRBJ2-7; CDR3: CASRQGNEQYF; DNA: TGTGCCAGTAGACAGGGCAACGAGCAGTACTTC
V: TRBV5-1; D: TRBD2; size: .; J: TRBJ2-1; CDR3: CASSLAGGLYNEQFF; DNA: TGCGCCAGCAGCTTAGCGGGAGGGCTCTACAATGAGCAGTTCTTC
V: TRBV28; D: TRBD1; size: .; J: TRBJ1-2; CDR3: CLTGGARVNYGYTF; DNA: TGCCTTACAGGGGGCGCGCGGGTAAACTATGGCTACACCTTC
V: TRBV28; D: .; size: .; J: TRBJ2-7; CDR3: CASSLWQGNNEQYF; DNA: TGTGCCAGCAGTTTATGGCAGGGGAACAACGAGCAGTACTTC
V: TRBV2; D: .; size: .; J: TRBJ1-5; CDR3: CASSESGGGGNQPQHF; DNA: TGTGCCAGCAGTGAATCGGGGGGCGGAGGCAATCAGCCCCAGCATTTT
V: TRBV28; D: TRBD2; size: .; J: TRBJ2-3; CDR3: CASSTPGGAGDTQYF; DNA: TGTGCCAGCAGTACACCTGGCGGAGCGGGGGATACGCAGTATTTT
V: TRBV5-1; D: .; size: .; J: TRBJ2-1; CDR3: CASSLVASSSYNEQFF; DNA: TGCGCCAGCAGCCTGGTGGCTAGCAGCTCCTACAATGAGCAGTTCTTC
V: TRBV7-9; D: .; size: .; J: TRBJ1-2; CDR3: CASSLSQGGSFGYTF; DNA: TGTGCCAGCAGCTTATCCCAGGGCGGTTCCTTCGGCTACACCTTC
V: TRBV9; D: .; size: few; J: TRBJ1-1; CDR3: CASSVAMGTNTEAFF; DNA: TGTGCCAGCAGCGTAGCCATGGGCACGAACACTGAAGCTTTCTTT
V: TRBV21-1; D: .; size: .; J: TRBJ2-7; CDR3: CASSFWTGKYF; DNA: TGTGCCAGCAGCTTCTGGACAGGAAAGTACTTC
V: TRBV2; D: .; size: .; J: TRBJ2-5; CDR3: CASSDGYQETQYF; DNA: TGTGCCAGCAGTGATGGGTACCAAGAGACCCAGTACTTC
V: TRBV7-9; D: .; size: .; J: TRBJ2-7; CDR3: CASSPGLGWGLGEQYF; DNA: TGTGCCAGCAGCCCCGGTCTTGGGTGGGGCCTGGGGGAGCAGTACTTC
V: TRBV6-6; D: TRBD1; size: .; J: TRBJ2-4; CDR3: CASSYSQGARNIQYF; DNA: TGTGCCAGCAGTTACTCTCAGGGGGCGAGAAACATTCAGTACTTC
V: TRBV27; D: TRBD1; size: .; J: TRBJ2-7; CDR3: CASSSGTGVYRYEQYF; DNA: TGTGCCAGCAGTTCCGGGACAGGGGTTTATCGATACGAGCAGTACTTC
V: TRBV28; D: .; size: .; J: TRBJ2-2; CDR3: CASRTGETNTGELFF; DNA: TGTGCCAGCAGGACCGGGGAAACGAACACCGGGGAGCTGTTTTTT
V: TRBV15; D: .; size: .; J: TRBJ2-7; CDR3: CATSREFGGLPYEQYF; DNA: TGTGCCACCAGCAGAGAATTCGGGGGGCTTCCTTACGAGCAGTACTTC
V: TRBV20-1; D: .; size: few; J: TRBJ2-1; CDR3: CSARTYNEQFF; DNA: TGCAGTGCTAGAACTTACAATGAGCAGTTCTTC
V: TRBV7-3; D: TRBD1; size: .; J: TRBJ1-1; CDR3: CASSSSGTGVAEAFF; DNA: TGTGCCAGCAGCTCATCCGGGACAGGCGTAGCTGAAGCTTTCTTT
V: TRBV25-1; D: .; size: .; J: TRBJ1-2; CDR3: CASSPGQIAGGYTF; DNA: TGTGCCAGCAGCCCAGGGCAGATCGCGGGTGGCTACACCTTC
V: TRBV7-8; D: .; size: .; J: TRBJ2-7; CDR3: CASSGGYYEQYF; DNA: TGTGCCAGCTCAGGAGGGTACTACGAGCAGTACTTC
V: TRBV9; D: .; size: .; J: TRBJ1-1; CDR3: CASSVGGAGHQNTEAFF; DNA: TGTGCCAGCAGCGTAGGAGGCGCGGGACACCAGAACACTGAAGCTTTCTTT
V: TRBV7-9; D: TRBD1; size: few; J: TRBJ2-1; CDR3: CASSPTGKVYNEQFF; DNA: TGTGCCAGCAGCCCGACAGGGAAAGTCTACAATGAGCAGTTCTTC
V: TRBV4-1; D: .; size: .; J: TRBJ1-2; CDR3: CASSQGWPGGGYTF; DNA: TGCGCCAGCAGCCAAGGCTGGCCTGGGGGTGGCTACACCTTC
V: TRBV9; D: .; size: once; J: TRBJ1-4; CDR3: CASSENPATNEKLFF; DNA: TGTGCCAGCAGTGAAAACCCCGCAACTAATGAAAAACTGTTTTTT
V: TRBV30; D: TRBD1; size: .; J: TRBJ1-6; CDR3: CAWSAGGYSPLHF; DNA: TGTGCCTGGAGTGCAGGGGGCTATTCACCCCTCCACTTT
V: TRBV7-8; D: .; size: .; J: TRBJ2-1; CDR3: CASSSAAGLRSYNEQFF; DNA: TGTGCCAGCAGCTCGGCTGCGGGACTTCGCTCCTACAATGAGCAGTTCTTC
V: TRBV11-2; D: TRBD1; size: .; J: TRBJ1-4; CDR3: CASSTPRGRWEKLFF; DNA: TGTGCCAGCAGCACCCCGAGGGGGCGTTGGGAAAAACTGTTTTTT
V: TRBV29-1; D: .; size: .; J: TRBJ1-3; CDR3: CSVGERASGNTIYF; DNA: TGCAGCGTGGGAGAAAGGGCCTCTGGAAACACCATATATTTT
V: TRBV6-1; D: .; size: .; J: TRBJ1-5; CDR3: CASSAFGGRNQPQHF; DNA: TGTGCCAGCAGTGCGTTCGGGGGCCGCAATCAGCCCCAGCATTTT
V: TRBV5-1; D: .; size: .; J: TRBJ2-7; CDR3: CASSTLGYYEQYF; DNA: TGCGCCAGCAGCACCCTCGGATACTACGAGCAGTACTTC
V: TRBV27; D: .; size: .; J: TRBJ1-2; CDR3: CASSLETEEGYTF; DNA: TGTGCCAGCAGTTTAGAGACAGAGGAGGGCTACACCTTC
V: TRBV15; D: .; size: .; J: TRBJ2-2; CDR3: CATSRDLGNVVGELFF; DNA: TGTGCCACCAGCAGAGATCTTGGGAACGTTGTCGGGGAGCTGTTTTTT
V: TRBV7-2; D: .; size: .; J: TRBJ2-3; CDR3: CASSLVVWNTQYF; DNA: TGTGCCAGCAGCTTAGTAGTATGGAATACGCAGTATTTT